The TCR beta chain under discussion was sequenced for a study of blood T cell repertoires in COVID-19. For the study at large: The samples span acute and convalescent COVID-19 from the United States, Italy and Spain. PBMCs, B-cell-depleted T cells, or T cells provided the cDNA or gDNA that made up the material.

Authors' analysis steps: Reference gene primers were amplified, and this amplification served to estimate nucleated cell counts. Produced via immunoSEQ multiplex PCR; TCRdb's table is partial and in-frame only. The V and J calls and clone size are taken from that table; D and trimming were inferred from the DNA. The table records around 210,000 clones, 70% to 90% of them present only once. The source is a woman aged 65 to 85 with acute or convalescent COVID-19. Material: peripheral blood.

CDR3 nucleotides: TGTGCTAGTGGTTTTGCGACTAGCGGGTCCTACAATGAGCAGTTCTTC. Residues: CASGFATSGSYNEQFF. The chain has TRBV12-5 and TRBJ2-1; 10 bases are a match to TRBD2. This CDR3 contains 16 residues. The germline V gene encodes CDR1 LGHNT and CDR2 FRNRAP. The V and J ends lost 3 bases and 1 base, in that order; junction bases with no gene match: 3. Drawing the rest from reference TRBV12-5 and TRBJ2-1, the complete variable domain is DARVTQTPRHKVTEMGQEVTMRCQPILGHNTVFWYRQTMMQGLELLAYFRNRAPLDDSGMPKDRFSAEMPDATLATLKIQPSEPRDSAVYFCASGFATSGSYNEQFFGPGTRLTVL.